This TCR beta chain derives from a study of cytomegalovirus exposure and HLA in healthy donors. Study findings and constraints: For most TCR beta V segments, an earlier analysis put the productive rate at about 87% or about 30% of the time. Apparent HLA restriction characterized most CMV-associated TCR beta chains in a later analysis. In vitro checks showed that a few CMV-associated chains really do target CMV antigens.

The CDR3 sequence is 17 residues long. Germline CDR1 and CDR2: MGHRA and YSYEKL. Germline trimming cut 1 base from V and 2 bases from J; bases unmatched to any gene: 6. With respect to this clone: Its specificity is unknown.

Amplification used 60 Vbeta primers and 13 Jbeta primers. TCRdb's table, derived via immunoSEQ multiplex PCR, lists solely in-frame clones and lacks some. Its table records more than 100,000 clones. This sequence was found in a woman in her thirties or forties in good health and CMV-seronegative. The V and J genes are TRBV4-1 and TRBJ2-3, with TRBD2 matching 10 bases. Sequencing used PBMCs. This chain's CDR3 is CASSQGGSGGHTDTQYF. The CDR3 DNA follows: TGCGCCAGCAGCCAAGGAGGTAGCGGGGGGCACACAGATACGCAGTATTTT.